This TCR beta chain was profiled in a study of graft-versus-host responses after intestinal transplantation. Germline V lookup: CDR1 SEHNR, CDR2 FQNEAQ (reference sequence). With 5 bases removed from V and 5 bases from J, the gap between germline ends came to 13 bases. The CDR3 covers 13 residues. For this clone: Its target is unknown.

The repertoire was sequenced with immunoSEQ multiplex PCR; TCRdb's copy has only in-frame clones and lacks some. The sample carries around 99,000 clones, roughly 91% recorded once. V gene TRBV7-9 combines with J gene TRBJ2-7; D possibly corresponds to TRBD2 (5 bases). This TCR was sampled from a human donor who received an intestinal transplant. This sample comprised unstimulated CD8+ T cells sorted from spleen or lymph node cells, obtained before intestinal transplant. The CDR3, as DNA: TGTGCCAGCAGCCCCAGCGGCCCCGACGAGCAGTACTTC. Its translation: CASSPSGPDEQYF.